These T cell receptor beta chains were read from a single sample in a study of T cell responses to AZD1222 COVID-19 vaccine. The assay was immunoSEQ multiplex PCR, and TCRdb's table has in-frame clones only and misses some. Seen here are fewer than 120,000 clones, roughly nine tenths observed once, and the top ten hold about 3.3%. This sample comprised peripheral blood, obtained on day 0 of AZD1222 vaccination. These receptors were collected from an adult in good health. Both conserved end residues are part of each CDR3. A D gene is named only where the DNA matches it firmly. Not every row has a clone size; where given, it reads once, few, many or a size class.

>-|TRBV9|-|TRBJ1-5
CASSGGLGNQPQHF
TGTGCCAGCAGCGGGGGACTAGGCAATCAGCCCCAGCATTTT
>many|TRBV10-3|-|TRBJ2-7
CAISESEGPNTYEQYF
TGTGCCATCAGTGAGTCGGAAGGGCCTAATACCTACGAGCAGTACTTC
>-|TRBV7-3|TRBD1|TRBJ1-2
CASSRTGGAEGYTF
TGTGCCAGCAGCAGGACAGGGGGCGCCGAAGGCTACACCTTC
>-|TRBV11-2|-|TRBJ1-1
CASSSTLYTSTEAFF
TGTGCCAGCAGCTCAACCCTTTATACCAGCACTGAAGCTTTCTTT
>-|TRBV7-6|-|TRBJ1-5
CASSLTGNQPQHF
TGTGCCAGCAGCTTAACGGGGAATCAGCCCCAGCATTTT
>-|TRBV5-4|-|TRBJ2-2
CASSLRRGGELFF
TGTGCCAGCAGTCTGCGGAGGGGCGGGGAGCTGTTTTTT
>-|TRBV29-1|-|TRBJ1-6
CSVGNSLNSPLHF
TGCAGCGTTGGGAACAGTCTTAATTCACCCCTCCACTTT
>few|TRBV7-8|TRBD1|TRBJ2-1
CASSPPLRDRAYNEQFF
TGTGCCAGCAGCCCACCCCTCCGGGACAGGGCTTACAATGAGCAGTTCTTC
>-|TRBV7-2|-|TRBJ2-7
CASSFSDVAYEQYF
TGTGCCAGCAGCTTCTCGGACGTTGCCTACGAGCAGTACTTC
>-|TRBV7-9|-|TRBJ1-4
CASSSGGAVGEKLFF
TGTGCCAGCAGCTCCGGAGGGGCCGTCGGTGAAAAACTGTTTTTT
>-|TRBV7-7|TRBD2|TRBJ2-5
CASSLTGGYLGETQYF
TGTGCTAGCAGCTTAACCGGGGGGTACCTCGGAGAGACCCAGTACTTC
>-|TRBV7-2|-|TRBJ2-7
CASSLAYLRGGSHYEQYF
TGTGCCAGCAGCTTAGCATATTTGAGGGGGGGGTCGCACTACGAGCAGTACTTC
>-|TRBV7-3|-|TRBJ1-2
CASSPSARLDYGYTF
TGTGCCAGCAGCCCCTCGGCCCGCTTGGACTATGGCTACACCTTC
>-|TRBV5-6|-|TRBJ2-2
CASSLAGVPGELFF
TGTGCCAGCAGCTTGGCCGGGGTACCCGGGGAGCTGTTTTTT
>-|TRBV28|-|TRBJ2-7
CASSPQLQGSYEQYF
TGTGCCAGCAGTCCCCAACTCCAAGGCTCCTACGAGCAGTACTTC
>-|TRBV12-3/TRBV12-4|TRBD1|TRBJ1-1
CASSRGTAEAFF
TGTGCCAGCAGTCGAGGGACAGCTGAAGCTTTCTTT
>-|TRBV28|TRBD1|TRBJ1-1
CAINPGTEIAFF
TGTGCCATTAACCCCGGGACAGAAATAGCTTTCTTT
>-|TRBV28|-|TRBJ2-1
CASRTASYNEQFF
TGTGCCAGCAGAACAGCTTCCTACAATGAGCAGTTCTTC
>-|TRBV7-8|-|TRBJ1-1
CASSPTPRGFANTEAFF
TGTGCCAGCAGCCCGACTCCGCGGGGGTTTGCGAACACTGAAGCTTTCTTT
>-|TRBV6-2/TRBV6-3|TRBD2|TRBJ2-2
CASSGGVRTGELFF
TGTGCCAGCAGCGGGGGGGTTCGTACCGGGGAGCTGTTTTTT
>-|TRBV6-6|TRBD1|TRBJ2-7
CASSSLDRIGYEQYF
TGTGCCAGCAGTTCGTTGGACAGGATTGGGTACGAGCAGTACTTC
>-|TRBV7-6|-|TRBJ1-6
CASSLISGTQSSYNSPLHF
TGTGCCAGCAGCTTAATTTCAGGGACCCAGAGCTCCTATAATTCACCCCTCCACTTT
>-|TRBV5-4|-|TRBJ1-5
CASSLGGAQDQPQHF
TGTGCCAGCAGCTTGGGAGGGGCGCAAGATCAGCCCCAGCATTTT
>-|TRBV7-9|-|TRBJ1-1
CASSLGSGIPEAFF
TGTGCCAGCAGCTTAGGATCGGGGATTCCTGAAGCTTTCTTT
>-|TRBV3-1/TRBV3-2|TRBD1|TRBJ1-4
CASSRHGTGEKLFF
TGTGCCAGCAGCCGCCATGGGACAGGTGAAAAACTGTTTTTT
>-|TRBV10-2|-|TRBJ1-3
CASEAAGGGGNTIYF
TGCGCCAGCGAGGCTGCAGGTGGGGGAGGAAACACCATATATTTT
>-|TRBV5-5|-|TRBJ1-5
CASSWGGGDNQPQHF
TGTGCCAGCAGCTGGGGCGGGGGCGACAATCAGCCCCAGCATTTT
>-|TRBV7-7|TRBD2|TRBJ2-5
CASSLIAGGQETQYF
TGTGCTAGCAGCTTAATCGCGGGAGGACAAGAGACCCAGTACTTC
>-|TRBV4-2|-|TRBJ1-2
CASSQDSSLTTGIYGYTF
TGTGCCAGCAGCCAAGATTCGTCGCTGACAACAGGGATCTATGGCTACACCTTC
>-|TRBV28|TRBD1|TRBJ1-2
CASSEGDRTGDGYTF
TGTGCCAGCAGTGAAGGGGACCGGACAGGGGACGGCTACACCTTC
>-|TRBV5-5|-|TRBJ2-2
CASSLGLERAGELFF
TGTGCCAGCAGCTTGGGCCTAGAAAGAGCCGGGGAGCTGTTTTTT
>few|TRBV5-4|TRBD1|TRBJ2-3
CASSWDRGQTTDTQYF
TGTGCCAGCAGCTGGGACAGGGGGCAGACGACAGATACGCAGTATTTT
>few|TRBV28|-|TRBJ2-3
CASSTDPHQPTDTQYF
TGTGCCAGCAGCACGGACCCGCACCAACCCACAGATACGCAGTATTTT
>-|TRBV5-1|-|TRBJ2-7
CASSFDGGVYEQYF
TGCGCCAGCAGCTTTGATGGGGGTGTCTACGAGCAGTACTTC
>-|TRBV5-1|TRBD2|TRBJ2-5
CASSGSSGGLQETQYF
TGCGCCAGCTCGGGGTCCAGCGGGGGGTTGCAAGAGACCCAGTACTTC
>-|TRBV19|TRBD1|TRBJ1-4
CATQAGTGGQGEKLFF
TGTGCCACCCAAGCGGGGACAGGGGGTCAAGGTGAAAAACTGTTTTTT
>-|TRBV3-1/TRBV3-2|TRBD1|TRBJ1-1
CASSRTAGGGTEAFF
TGTGCCAGCAGCCGAACGGCAGGGGGAGGCACTGAAGCTTTCTTT
>-|TRBV19|-|TRBJ1-3
CASSIRSSGNTIYF
TGTGCCAGTAGTATACGGTCGTCTGGAAACACCATATATTTT
>-|TRBV5-1|-|TRBJ1-6
CASSLKLGDSPLHF
TGCGCCAGCAGCTTGAAACTTGGGGATTCACCCCTCCACTTT
>-|TRBV11-2|-|TRBJ1-6
CASSFSGDNSPLHF
TGTGCCAGCAGCTTTTCGGGGGACAATTCACCCCTCCACTTT
>-|TRBV7-2|TRBD2|TRBJ2-1
CASSPPGGGVREQFF
TGTGCCAGCAGCCCCCCCGGCGGGGGGGTGAGAGAGCAGTTCTTC
>once|TRBV6-5|TRBD1|TRBJ2-7
CASSYSGQGTYEQYF
TGTGCCAGCAGTTACTCCGGACAGGGGACCTACGAGCAGTACTTC
>once|TRBV28|TRBD1|TRBJ1-2
CASSSPGQANYGYTF
TGTGCCAGCAGTTCCCCGGGACAGGCGAACTATGGCTACACCTTC
>-|TRBV27|TRBD1|TRBJ1-2
CASSWSGGDYGYTF
TGTGCCAGCAGTTGGTCAGGGGGCGACTATGGCTACACCTTC
>-|TRBV5-1|-|TRBJ2-3
CASQLIIEGTDTQYF
TGCGCCAGCCAACTTATTATTGAGGGCACAGATACGCAGTATTTT
>-|TRBV6-2/TRBV6-3|-|TRBJ1-1
CASSSAPGPEAFF
TGTGCCAGCAGCTCCGCCCCAGGGCCTGAAGCTTTCTTT